Presented here are 30 T cell receptor beta chains from one specimen sequenced in a study of cytomegalovirus exposure and HLA in healthy donors. Amplification used 60 Vbeta primers and 13 Jbeta primers. The repertoire was sequenced with immunoSEQ multiplex PCR; TCRdb's copy has only in-frame clones and lacks some. The sample contains under 200,000 clones, roughly 80% of which appear only once. The sequencing sample was made of PBMCs. These receptors were obtained from a man aged 45-60 years in good health and CMV-seronegative.

This sequence joins TRBV7-2 and TRBJ2-7, with 10 nucleotides matching TRBD2. The germline V gene has CDR1 SGHTA and CDR2 FQGNSA. The CDR3 extends over 14 amino acids. Germline trimming cut 3 bases from V and 2 bases from J; bases unmatched to any gene: 1. CDR3 region: CASSFSGGPYEQYF. DNA for the CDR3: TGTGCCAGCAGCTTTAGCGGGGGGCCCTACGAGCAGTACTTC.

This chain uses TRBV7-2 with TRBJ1-1; D not resolved. The CDR3 is 14 residues long. The germline gives CDR1 SGHTA, CDR2 FQGNSA. The V end was cut by 5 bases, the J end by 1 base, with 11 bases between. The CDR3 sequence: CASSPPWANTEAFF. CDR3 nucleotide sequence: TGTGCCAGCAGCCCGCCATGGGCGAACACTGAAGCTTTCTTT.

This chain uses TRBV6-6 with TRBJ2-3; 7 bases map to TRBD2. From germline, CDR1 is MNHNY and CDR2 SVGAGI (reference sequence). This CDR3 comprises 14 residues. With 5 bases clipped from V and 5 bases from J, the junction kept 7 bases outside the gene matches. The CDR3, as DNA: TGTGCCAGCAGTACACGGGGAGGGAGAGATACGCAGTATTTT. This gives the protein CASSTRGGRDTQYF.

The V gene is TRBV6-4, the J gene TRBJ2-7, with 8 bases identical to TRBD2. The germline gives CDR1 MRHNA, CDR2 SNTAGT. V shed 4 bases and J 3 bases; nucleotides not matched to a gene: 2. This CDR3 contains 13 residues. Here the CDR3 DNA reads TGTGCCAGCAGTGTTACTAGCGGCTACGAGCAGTACTTC. Amino acids: CASSVTSGYEQYF.

The chain carries TRBV9 and TRBJ1-1; 11 nucleotides align to TRBD1. The CDR3 has 15 residues. The J segment lost 4 bases and the V segment lost 3 bases, leaving 5 bases of the junction unmatched. Germline V gene sequence: CDR1 SGDLS, CDR2 YYNGEE. The CDR3 coding sequence is TGTGCCAGCAGCGCTCCCGGGACAGGGGGCACTGAAGCTTTCTTT. This codes for CASSAPGTGGTEAFF. The full variable domain, its missing parts supplied by reference TRBV9 and TRBJ1-1, is DSGVTQTPKHLITATGQRVTLRCSPRSGDLSVYWYQQSLDQGLQFLIQYYNGEERAKGNILERFSAQQFPDLHSELNLSSLELGDSALYFCASSAPGTGGTEAFFGQGTRLTVV.

This clone turned up a few times. The rearrangement uses TRBV19 and TRBJ2-7; tentative D call: TRBD1 (5 bases). This CDR3 contains 14 residues. The V end lost 3 bases, the J end lost 3 bases, and 12 bases lay between the germline ends. Germline V gene data show CDR1 as LNHDA and CDR2 as SQIVND (reference sequence). The CDR3 protein is CASSIQRGHYEQYF. The CDR3 DNA sequence: TGTGCCAGTAGTATCCAGCGAGGACACTACGAGCAGTACTTC. Combining the CDR3 with reference TRBV19 and TRBJ2-7 gives the whole variable domain DGGITQSPKYLFRKEGQNVTLSCEQNLNHDAMYWYRQDPGQGLRLIYYSQIVNDFQKGDIAEGYSVSREKKESFPLTVTSAQKNPTAFYLCASSIQRGHYEQYFGPGTRLTVT.

The chain uses TRBV2 and TRBJ2-2, with a weak D call TRBD2 (6 bases). CDR1 and CDR2 from the germline V gene are SNHLY and FYNNEI. V lost 4 bases, J lost 7 bases, and 10 bases lay in between. The CDR3 runs 13 residues. The CDR3 nucleotides read TGTGCCAGCAGTGTAGGAGGGGACGGGGAGCTGTTTTTT. Translating it yields CASSVGGDGELFF.

The chain is built from TRBV2 and TRBJ2-7, with a weak D call TRBD2 (5 bases). The CDR3 has 11 amino acids. Germline CDR1 reads SNHLY; CDR2 reads FYNNEI. V was cut by 11 bases and J by 5 bases, with 13 bases left in between. CDR3 sequence reads: CARGEGNEQYF. Here the CDR3 DNA reads TGTGCCCGGGGAGAGGGAAACGAGCAGTACTTC.

J is TRBJ2-3 and V is TRBV11-2; TRBD1 is a possible D gene (6 bases). The CDR3 has 14 amino acids. Germline-derived CDR1 and CDR2 are SGHAT and FQNNGV. Trimming cost V 3 bases and J 3 bases, with 10 bases left between them. CDR3 nucleotide sequence: TGTGCCAGCAGCTTGGACAGCGGAACAGATACGCAGTATTTT. This codes for CASSLDSGTDTQYF.

This chain uses TRBV7-9 with TRBJ2-7, with 10 bases matching TRBD1. Trimming removed 5 bases from V and 3 bases from J; junction bases left unmatched: 4. Per the germline V gene, CDR1 is SEHNR and CDR2 is FQNEAQ (reference sequence). This CDR3 contains 14 residues. The CDR3 sequence: CASSRGQGDYEQYF. CDR3 in DNA: TGTGCCAGCAGCCGTGGACAGGGGGACTACGAGCAGTACTTC.

This clone was observed a few times. The chain uses TRBV18 and TRBJ2-2; 7 bases agree with TRBD2. Losses at the gene ends were 2 bases for V and 0 bases for J; bases not matched to a gene: 3. The CDR3 sequence is 16 residues long. Germline V gene data show CDR1 as KGHSH and CDR2 as LQKENI. The chain's CDR3 is CASSPGRGSNTGELFF. As DNA, the CDR3 is TGTGCCAGCTCACCAGGGAGGGGCTCGAACACCGGGGAGCTGTTTTTT.

The V and J genes are TRBV5-6 and TRBJ1-1, with D perhaps matching TRBD1 (6 bases). Deletions cut 5 bases from V and 4 bases from J, with 18 bases between. CDR3 length: 15 residues. Germline CDR1 reads SGHDT; CDR2 reads YYEEEE. CDR3 in DNA: TGTGCCAGCAGTGGGGGCCGGAGTTTCCGCACTGAAGCTTTCTTT. Amino acids: CASSGGRSFRTEAFF.

The chain combines TRBV27 with TRBJ1-1; TRBD1 matches at 8 bases. The CDR3 is 15 residues long. Germline V gene lookup returns CDR1 MNHEY and CDR2 SMNVEV (reference sequence). J was trimmed by 5 bases and V by 0 bases; bases with no gene match: 5. The CDR3 nucleotides read TGTGCCAGCAGTTTATCACGGACAGGGAGGACTGAAGCTTTCTTT. Its protein product is CASSLSRTGRTEAFF.

V usage is TRBV5-6 and J usage is TRBJ2-1, with 9 nucleotides matching TRBD2. The germline V gene has CDR1 SGHDT and CDR2 YYEEEE. V was clipped by 1 base and J by 5 bases; unmatched bases: 13. The CDR3 loop spans 18 amino acids. In DNA, the CDR3 is TGTGCCAGCAGCTTGCGTAGCGGGGGACCTCGCATGAACAATGAGCAGTTCTTC. It codes for CASSLRSGGPRMNNEQFF.

The chain joins TRBV7-3 to TRBJ1-1, with unresolved D. Trimming took off 6 bases at V and 4 bases at J, with 12 bases between the two ends. This CDR3 is built from 13 residues. Germline lookup yields CDR1 SGHTA and CDR2 FQGTGA. The CDR3 coding sequence is TGTGCCAGCAGTACTACGGAGGCCACTGAAGCTTTCTTT. This encodes CASSTTEATEAFF.

This chain joins TRBV20-1 and TRBJ2-7; D gene uncertain. CDR1 DFQATT and CDR2 SNEGSKA come from the germline V gene (reference sequence). The CDR3 is 11 amino acids. V gave up 0 bases and J gave up 3 bases, with 3 bases separating them. The CDR3 is CSARELYEQYF. The CDR3 DNA is TGCAGTGCTAGAGAACTCTACGAGCAGTACTTC.

This chain links TRBV7-2 with TRBJ1-4; D call uncertain. Germline V gene lookup returns CDR1 SGHTA and CDR2 FQGNSA. Trimming removed 5 bases from V and 8 bases from J, with 15 bases in between. The CDR3 covers 14 residues. CDR3: CASSLAHGGEKLFF. CDR3 DNA sequence: TGTGCCAGCAGCCTCGCCCATGGCGGGGAAAAACTGTTTTTT.

Concerning this clone: A read error may produce the germline difference seen at one junction end. V is TRBV7-9 and J is TRBJ2-7; the match to TRBD1 covers 8 bases. Germline V CDR1 and CDR2: SEHNR, FQNEAQ (reference sequence). This CDR3 region has 16 residues. The CDR3 coding sequence is TGTTCCAGCAGCTTAGGACAGGGTATTACGCCCTACGAGCAGTACTTC. Encoded protein: CSSSLGQGITPYEQYF.

The chain combines TRBV29-1 with TRBJ2-1, with 10 bases matching TRBD2. Germline CDR1 and CDR2: SQVTM and ANQGSEA. The V segment lost 8 bases and the J segment 4 bases; nucleotides outside the gene matches: 5. There are 13 residues in the CDR3. Here the CDR3 DNA reads TGCAGCCCTTTACTAGCGGGGTACAATGAGCAGTTCTTC. It specifies CSPLLAGYNEQFF.

The chain carries TRBV6-1 and TRBJ2-5; possible D gene TRBD2, 5 bases. The CDR3 sequence is 14 residues long. In germline, CDR1 is MNHNS, CDR2 SASEGT. Trimming took off 5 bases at V and 4 bases at J, with 14 bases between the two ends. CDR3 region: CASSSPGKPETQYF. CDR3 DNA sequence: TGTGCCAGCAGTTCCCCGGGGAAGCCAGAGACCCAGTACTTC.

The chain employs TRBV7-9 and TRBJ1-1; 9 positions match TRBD1. J was trimmed by 6 bases and V by 5 bases; bases with no gene match: 13. The length of the CDR3 is 16 residues. Germline CDR1 is SEHNR and CDR2 is FQNEAQ (reference sequence). CDR3 protein: CASSPLGQGSTPEAFF. DNA for the CDR3: TGTGCCAGCAGCCCCCTCGGACAGGGGAGTACCCCTGAAGCTTTCTTT.

In DNA, the CDR3 is TGTGCCAGCAGTCCCGGGACAGGCACCGGGGAGCTGTTTTTT. Translation: CASSPGTGTGELFF. The chain carries TRBV7-7 and TRBJ2-2, with 8 bases lining up with TRBD1. This CDR3 has 14 residues. CDR1 and CDR2 (germline): SSHAT, FNYEAQ (reference sequence). J gave up 4 bases and V 6 bases, and 4 bases lay outside the gene matches.

DNA for the CDR3: TGTGCCACCCGGGACAGCGGTGAAAAACTGTTTTTT. It codes for CATRDSGEKLFF. The chain joins TRBV6-6 to TRBJ1-4; 7 positions agree with TRBD1. The ends lost 10 bases at V and 7 bases at J; junction bases unmatched: 6. Germline CDR1 is MNHNY and CDR2 is SVGAGI (reference sequence). This CDR3 has 12 amino acids.

The chain is built from TRBV4-3 and TRBJ2-5; 8 nucleotides line up with TRBD2. Germline values: CDR1 LGHNA, CDR2 YSLEER. The CDR3 contains 17 residues. V was pared by 0 bases and J by 2 bases, with 8 bases of the junction left unmatched. The CDR3 region is CASSQEIPAGAQETQYF. As DNA, the CDR3 is TGCGCCAGCAGCCAAGAAATCCCAGCGGGAGCTCAAGAGACCCAGTACTTC.

This clone was counted once. V and J are TRBV7-2 and TRBJ2-7, with 7 bases that match TRBD2. V was clipped by 8 bases and J by 2 bases; unmatched bases: 3. The CDR3 contains 12 residues. Germline loops: CDR1 SGHTA, CDR2 FQGNSA. In DNA, the CDR3 is TGTGCCAGCGGGGGGGATCCCTACGAGCAGTACTTC. Translated: CASGGDPYEQYF.

The chain carries TRBV2 and TRBJ2-4; D might be TRBD1 (5 bases). Trimming left V 1 base short and J 2 bases short, with 15 bases between. Germline CDR1 SNHLY, CDR2 FYNNEI. CDR3 size: 17 residues. The CDR3 bases are TGTGCCAGCAGTGAAGGTCTGGCAGGGCCTACCAAAAACATTCAGTACTTC. It encodes CASSEGLAGPTKNIQYF.

The chain carries TRBV4-2 and TRBJ1-5; D may be TRBD1 (5 bases). V dropped 6 bases and J dropped 6 bases, with 12 bases sitting between them. This CDR3 spans 13 amino acids. The germline gives CDR1 LGHNA, CDR2 YNFKEQ. The CDR3 region is CASSDSRAQPQHF. The CDR3 DNA reads TGTGCCAGCAGTGACAGTAGGGCTCAGCCCCAGCATTTT.

This clone was seen more than once but under ten times. The CDR3 nucleotides are TGTGCCAGCAAAGTTGAGGGAGTACTCTCACCCCTCCACTTT. It translates to CASKVEGVLSPLHF. V gene TRBV2 combines with J gene TRBJ1-6; D uncertain. The CDR3 spans 14 residues. The germline gives CDR1 SNHLY, CDR2 FYNNEI. V was trimmed by 7 bases and J by 10 bases, leaving 17 bases between them.

The chain recombines TRBV21-1 with TRBJ2-2; TRBD1, as called in the table, went unchecked against the DNA. TRBV21-1 is labeled a pseudogene. The length of the CDR3 is 14 residues. The CDR3 DNA sequence: TGTGCCAGCAGCATAAGCAGGGGGAACGGGGAGCTGTTTTTT. Its translation: CASSISRGNGELFF.

The CDR3 loop is CAISETGVPVHF. The CDR3 coding sequence is TGTGCCATCAGTGAGACAGGGGTCCCCGTCCACTTT. The chain has TRBV10-3 and TRBJ1-6; TRBD1 matches 7 bases. J gave up 17 bases and V 2 bases, and 6 bases lay outside the gene matches. This CDR3 comprises 12 residues. CDR1 ENHRY and CDR2 SYGVKD come from the germline V gene.